This T cell receptor (beta chain) was retrieved from a study of blood T cell repertoires in COVID-19. Study summary: The study drew acute and convalescent COVID-19 samples from the United States, Italy and Spain. In each case, the material was cDNA or gDNA derived from T cells, B-cell-depleted T cells, or PBMCs.

Original data processing: For nucleated cells, counts were estimated from reference gene primer amplification. Generated by immunoSEQ multiplex PCR, the TCRdb table keeps only in-frame clones and is missing some. V and J calls and clone size are those listed in that table; D and trimming were worked out from the DNA. The sample lists around 120,000 clones; about four fifths were seen once. V trimming: 10 bases; J trimming: 0 bases; junction bases outside the gene matches: 5. CDR3 length: 13 amino acids. CDR1 is MNHEY, CDR2 SVGAGI, per germline. Ten or more counts support this clone. Sequenced input: peripheral blood. This clonotype originated in a man between 65 and 85 years old with acute or convalescent COVID-19. The gene calls are TRBV6-5 and TRBJ1-1; the match to TRBD1 covers 7 bases. CDR3 DNA: TGTGCCACCCTCGACAGGGTGAACACTGAAGCTTTCTTT. The encoded protein is CATLDRVNTEAFF.